The T cell receptor (beta chain) under discussion was sequenced for a study of cytomegalovirus exposure and HLA in healthy donors. General observations from the study: Previously analyzed data showed that most TCR beta V segments were productive at a frequency of about 90% or about 30%. Cytomegalovirus-associated status was assigned to fewer than 200 TCR beta chains.

Worth noting for this clone: Its specificity is not known. The sample holds other DNA sequences that translate to the same CDR3.

CDR3 length: 17 residues. CDR1 and CDR2 from the germline V gene are MGHRA and YSYEKL. V dropped 0 bases and J dropped 1 base, with 10 bases sitting between them. Primers for the PCR totalled 60 Vbeta and 13 Jbeta. The repertoire was sequenced with immunoSEQ multiplex PCR; TCRdb's copy has only in-frame clones and lacks some. The sample lists 95,000 to 150,000 clones, approximately 87% occurring once. The rearrangement uses TRBV4-1 and TRBJ2-6; perhaps TRBD1 as D (5 bases). Specimen: PBMCs. The sequence was collected from a man younger than 35 in good health and CMV-seropositive. The CDR3 protein is CASSQDRAFSGANVLTF. The CDR3 DNA reads TGCGCCAGCAGCCAAGACAGGGCCTTTTCTGGGGCCAACGTCCTGACTTTC.